The T cell receptor (beta chain) under discussion was sequenced for a study of cytomegalovirus exposure and HLA in healthy donors. V gave up 5 bases and J gave up 1 base, with 16 bases separating them. The CDR3 spans 16 residues. Germline CDR1 is SNHLY and CDR2 is FYNNEI. Measured with immunoSEQ multiplex PCR; TCRdb has only the in-frame clones, and not every one. The table shows 250,000 to 400,000 clones, with 70% to 90% occurring only once. The TCR originated in a man aged 30 to 45 in good health and CMV-seronegative. The V and J genes are TRBV2 and TRBJ2-3; weak D call: TRBD1 (6 bases). Sequencing was carried out using PBMCs. The CDR3 DNA is TGTGCCAGCAGTCCACAGGGATTCCGAGGCACAGATACGCAGTATTTT. Encoded protein: CASSPQGFRGTDTQYF.